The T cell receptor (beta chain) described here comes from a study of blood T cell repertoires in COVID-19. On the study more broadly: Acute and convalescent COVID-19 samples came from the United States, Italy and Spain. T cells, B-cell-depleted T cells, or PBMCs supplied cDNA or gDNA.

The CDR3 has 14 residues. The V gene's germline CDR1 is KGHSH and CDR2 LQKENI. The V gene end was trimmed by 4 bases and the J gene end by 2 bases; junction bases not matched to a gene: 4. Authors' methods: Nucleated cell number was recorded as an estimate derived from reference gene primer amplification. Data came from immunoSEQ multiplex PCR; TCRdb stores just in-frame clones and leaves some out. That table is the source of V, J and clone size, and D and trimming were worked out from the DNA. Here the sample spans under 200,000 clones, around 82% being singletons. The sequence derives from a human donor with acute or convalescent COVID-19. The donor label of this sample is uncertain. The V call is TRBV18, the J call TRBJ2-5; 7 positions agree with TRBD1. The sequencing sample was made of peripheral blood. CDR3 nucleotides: TGTGCCAGCTCACTCGACAGGGTACAAGAGACCCAGTACTTC. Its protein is CASSLDRVQETQYF.